The sequence of this T cell receptor (beta chain) was determined in a study of CD8+ T cells in alopecia areata. RNA extraction and reverse transcription yielded cDNA as sequencing template. Generated by immunoSEQ multiplex PCR, the TCRdb table keeps only in-frame clones and is missing some. This set yields 200,000 to 300,000 clones and no singletons; the top ten hold 1.2%. On the basis of CD4, CD8alpha, NKG2D, NKG2ACE and other markers, pooled cutaneous lymph node cells were sorted. This clone showed up just a few times. Gene names denote mouse genes. The read terminates 4 residues ahead of where the CDR3 ends, so the germline J gene completes it. Germline CDR1 is GKSSPN and CDR2 is SITVG. The CDR3 is made up of 15 amino acids. The V gene end was trimmed by 1 base and the J gene end by 2 bases; junction bases not matched to a gene: 6.

This chain joins TRBV31 and TRBJ2-3; TRBD2 matches at 7 bases. The sequence was obtained from a C3H/HeJ mouse with alopecia areata. For this strain, the MHC haplotype corresponds to H2-k. Sequencing input: CD4+ T cells sorted from a lymph node. CDR3 bases read: TGTGCCTGGAGTCAAGGTGGGGGGTTTGCAGAA. As protein: CAWSQGGGFAE. The whole CDR3 is CAWSQGGGFAETLYF. Full variable domain (missing parts from reference TRBV31 and TRBJ2-3): AQTIHQWPVAEIKAVGSPLSLGCTIKGKSSPNLYWYWQATGGTLQQLFYSITVGQVESVVQLNLSASRPKDDQFILSTEKLLLSHSGFYLCAWSQGGGFAETLYFGSGTRLTVL.